The sequence of this T cell receptor beta chain was determined in a study of T cells in Graves' hyperthyroidism and ophthalmopathy (dated by TCRdb to about 2019). In the study overall: Peripheral blood samples were taken at the time of initial diagnosis, prior to any treatment. A discovery cohort of 95 to 100 patients, about 44 with Graves' ophthalmopathy and 55 to 65 with stable Graves' hyperthyroidism, was used to find distinguishing TCR V-J signatures. Prospective prediction of ophthalmopathy was tested in an independent validation cohort of 18 to 20 hyperthyroidism patients and around 16 patients who later progressed to ophthalmopathy. For training and testing, the roughly 93 patients in the discovery cohort were randomly divided in a 7:3 ratio. The study also compared thyroid tissue and blood T-cell repertoires from more than five Graves' hyperthyroidism patients. Once sampling was done, hyperthyroidism patients were given methimazole at a starting dose of 30 mg daily, whereas ophthalmopathy patients were given high-dose intravenous methylprednisolone. The paper describes TCR Vbeta CDR3 sequencing of 120 to 150 peripheral blood samples, made up of 43 ophthalmopathy patients, 70 to 75 hyperthyroidism patients and about 17 progressor patients.

Germline trimming: 3 bases from V, 0 bases from J; junction bases outside gene matches: 1. The germline V gene yields SGDLS for CDR1 and YYNGEE for CDR2. Its CDR3 holds 14 amino acids, cysteine through phenylalanine. The kept DNA is CDR3 alone, 42 bases in frame from the first base. Ophthalmopathy patients had moderately to severely active disease, with a Clinical Activity Score of 3 or more, a NOSPECS grade of 4 or more, and a disease duration of less than 3 months. Any patient with an uncontrolled infection, another autoimmune disease, pregnancy or lactation was excluded. Clinical symptoms, serum thyroxine and TRAb, thyroid ultrasound, and orbital computed tomography formed the basis for the diagnoses. PBMCs were isolated from about 9 ml of fresh peripheral blood by Ficoll-Paque density gradient centrifugation. Total RNA was extracted with Trizol reagent, and quality was checked on an Agilent 2100 Bioanalyzer.

This clonotype came up many times. What antigen it recognizes has not been identified. There are no base qualities to consult, and no much larger clone falls within one base. The TCR beta CDR3 regions were amplified from RNA transcripts. The first round of RT-PCR for the TCR CDR3 was performed with the HTBI primer set and the Qiagen OneStep RT-PCR kit. A second multiplex PCR round built the libraries, followed by size selection and purification. Sequencing of the libraries was done on an Illumina HiSeq2000 using paired-end 100 bp reads. Regarding the original processing steps: SOAPnuke was used to process the raw data, with reads discarded if the reads contained adapters or uncalled bases, had a mean Phred below 15, or lacked an exact constant-primer or identifier match. COPE v1.2.5 was used to merge high-quality paired reads, and clonotypes were defined as unique nucleotide sequences. MiTCR v1.1 was used to align clonotypes to the IMGT TRBV, TRBD and TRBJ reference segments. The analysis was restricted to V-J combinations with a frequency above 0.0001, which together covered approximately 99% of the repertoires. The TCS score was defined as F50 (clonal expansion) divided by E x V (chaos), with BLOSUM62-based TCRdist calculated between CDR3 peptides within each V-J. Welch's t-statistics and random forest reduced just over 500 V-J features to 10 to 15, which were used in a naive Bayes classifier (R e1071). TCRdb's own reprocessing of the public reads used fastp at Q25 and MiXCR and kept productive beta chains. Merged by CDR3 protein, the rows form single entries marked with the most common genes and DNA. None of the V and J calls come from the authors' own analysis; TCRdb made them. For this sample the table gives under 600,000 distinct CDR3 sequences, of which around 16% were detected only once. The ten largest clones take up about 3.5% of the sample.

Beyond this particular receptor, the publication reports: Ophthalmopathy was separated from stable hyperthyroidism by a 13 V-J signature model, with over 85% sensitivity and 81% to 82% specificity obtained in cross-validation and 80%/75% obtained in testing. Most expanded thyroid clonotypes (frequency above 0.001) were also detected in blood, suggesting blood repertoires may reflect thyroid immune responses. In validation, progression to ophthalmopathy was predicted by the model with 70.59% sensitivity and 72.22% specificity, a median of roughly six months before onset. Sample size was not statistically predetermined, and investigators were not blinded to group allocation.

The source is a woman aged 35 to 49 with Graves' ophthalmopathy. The rearrangement joined TRBV9 to TRBJ1-1, with TRBD1 identical over 8 junction bases. The sample was blood. The DNA sequence reads TGTGCCAGCAGCGGGACAGGGATGAACACTGAAGCTTTCTTT. Its amino acids are CASSGTGMNTEAFF.